This T cell receptor (beta chain) is drawn from a study of blood T cell repertoires in COVID-19. Original handling: Nucleated cell number was recorded as an estimate derived from reference gene primer amplification. The table came from immunoSEQ multiplex PCR; TCRdb's copy has only in-frame clones and leaves some out. Clone size and the V and J calls come from that table; the DNA yielded D and trimming. The sample has about 99,000 clones; just over 85% are singletons. Sample: peripheral blood. The receptor comes from a human donor in a cohort sampled during active COVID-19.

CDR3 sequence (DNA): TGTGCCAGCAGCCATCCACAACCCGGGACAGAGCAGTTCTTC. Protein: CASSHPQPGTEQFF. The chain employs TRBV5-4 and TRBJ2-1; TRBD1 might be the D (6 bases). Trimming removed 4 bases at V and 10 bases at J, with 18 bases between. This CDR3 region has 14 residues. Looked up from germline, CDR1 is SGHNT and CDR2 is YYREEE (reference sequence). Filled out from reference TRBV5-4 and TRBJ2-1, the complete variable domain reads ETGVTQSPTHLIKTRGQQVTLRCSSQSGHNTVSWYQQALGQGPQFIFQYYREEENGRGNFPPRFSGLQFPNYSSELNVNALELDDSALYLCASSHPQPGTEQFFGPGTRLTVL.